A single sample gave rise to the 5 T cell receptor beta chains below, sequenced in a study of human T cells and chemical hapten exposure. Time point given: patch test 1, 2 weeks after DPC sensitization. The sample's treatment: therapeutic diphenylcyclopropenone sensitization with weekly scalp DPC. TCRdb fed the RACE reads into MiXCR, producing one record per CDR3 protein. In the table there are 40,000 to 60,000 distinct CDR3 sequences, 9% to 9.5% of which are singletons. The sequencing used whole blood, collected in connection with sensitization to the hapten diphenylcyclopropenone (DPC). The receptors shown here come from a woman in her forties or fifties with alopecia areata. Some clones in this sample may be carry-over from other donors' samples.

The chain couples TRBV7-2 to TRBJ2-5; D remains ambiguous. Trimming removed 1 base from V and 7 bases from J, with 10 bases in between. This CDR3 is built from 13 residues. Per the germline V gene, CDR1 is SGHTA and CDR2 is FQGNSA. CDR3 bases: TGTGCCAGCAGCTTAGGACCCTTGGTGACCCAGTACTTC. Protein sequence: CASSLGPLVTQYF.

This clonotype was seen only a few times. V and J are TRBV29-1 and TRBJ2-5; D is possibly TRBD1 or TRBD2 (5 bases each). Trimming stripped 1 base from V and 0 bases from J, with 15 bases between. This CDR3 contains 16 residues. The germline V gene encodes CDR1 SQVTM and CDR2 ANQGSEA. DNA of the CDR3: TGCAGCGTTGAAGTCCAGGGAGCTAAATACCAAGAGACCCAGTACTTC. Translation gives CSVEVQGAKYQETQYF.

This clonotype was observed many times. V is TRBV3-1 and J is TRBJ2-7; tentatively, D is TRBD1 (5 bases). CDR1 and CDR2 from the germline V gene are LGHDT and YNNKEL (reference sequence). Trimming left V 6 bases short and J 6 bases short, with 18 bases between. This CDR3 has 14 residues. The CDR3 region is CASRKEDKGTEQYF. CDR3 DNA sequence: TGTGCCAGCAGGAAAGAGGACAAGGGCACCGAGCAGTACTTC.

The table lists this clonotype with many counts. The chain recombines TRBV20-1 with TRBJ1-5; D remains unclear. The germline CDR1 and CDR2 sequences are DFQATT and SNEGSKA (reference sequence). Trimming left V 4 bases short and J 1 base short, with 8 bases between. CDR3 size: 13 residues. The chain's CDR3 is CSAITGSNQPQHF. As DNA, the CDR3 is TGCAGTGCTATAACCGGGAGCAATCAGCCCCAGCATTTT.

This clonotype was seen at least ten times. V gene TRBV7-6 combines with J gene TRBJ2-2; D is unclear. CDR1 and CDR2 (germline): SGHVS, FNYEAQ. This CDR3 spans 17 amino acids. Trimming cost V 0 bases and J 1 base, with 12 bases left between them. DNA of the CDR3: TGTGCCAGCAGCTTAGCCGGCTTAGCATGGAACACCGGGGAGCTGTTTTTT. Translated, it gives CASSLAGLAWNTGELFF. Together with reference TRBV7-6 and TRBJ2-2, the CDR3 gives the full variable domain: GAGVSQSPRYKVTKRGQDVALRCDPISGHVSLYWYRQALGQGPEFLTYFNYEAQQDKSGLPNDRFSAERPEGSISTLTIQRTEQRDSAMYRCASSLAGLAWNTGELFFGEGSRLTVL.